These 18 T cell receptor beta chains originate from one sample sequenced in a study of metastatic and nonmetastatic thyroid tumors. Prior to thyroid surgery, none of the patients had received any treatment. TCRdb reprocessed the PCR reads using MiXCR. The sample includes some 31,000 clones, approximately 15% seen only once; the top ten take roughly 7.1%. The sequencing sample was made of blood. These receptors originate from a female donor with papillary thyroid cancer or a benign thyroid nodule (not recorded which). Some clones in this sample may be carry-over from other donors' samples.

This clone is termed medium-sized. The rearrangement links TRBV20-1 to TRBJ2-7; 8 bases align to TRBD1. Germline CDR1 DFQATT, CDR2 SNEGSKA (reference sequence). Trimming cost V 0 bases and J 2 bases; bases outside gene matches: 6. This CDR3 is 15 amino acids long. The CDR3 is CSARDDGDRTYEQYF. The CDR3 DNA sequence: TGCAGTGCTAGAGATGATGGGGACAGGACCTACGAGCAGTACTTC.

This clone was picked up many times. The chain links TRBV6-1 to TRBJ2-7; TRBD2 matches at 12 bases. The CDR3 consists of 16 residues. V dropped 6 bases and J dropped 2; count of bases not matched to a gene: 8. Germline V CDR1 and CDR2: MNHNS, SASEGT. CDR3 DNA sequence: TGTGCCAGCAGCGGCAGGGCTAGCGGGAGGGCCTACGAGCAGTACTTC. This gives the protein CASSGRASGRAYEQYF.

This clone was seen at least ten times. A read error may be the cause here, since a much bigger clone is one base away. Other DNA variants within this sample encode the same CDR3. The chain is built from TRBV24-1 and TRBJ2-5, with 8 positions matching TRBD2. V gave up 3 bases and J gave up 4 bases; unmatched junction bases: 12. The CDR3 consists of 17 residues. CDR1 and CDR2 (germline): KGHDR, SFDVKD. CDR3 protein: CATSDPGTSGSLETQYF. In DNA form, the CDR3 reads TGTGCCACCAGTGATCCCGGGACGAGCGGGAGTCTAGAGACCCAGTACTTC.

Ten or more counts support this clone. V is TRBV4-1 and J is TRBJ1-5, with TRBD1 matching over 9 bases. With 4 bases clipped from V and 6 bases from J, the junction kept 7 bases outside the gene matches. This CDR3 is 15 amino acids long. The germline CDR1 and CDR2 sequences are MGHRA and YSYEKL. This CDR3 is CASSRTTGGSQPQHF. As DNA, the CDR3 is TGCGCCAGCAGCCGGACAACAGGGGGCAGTCAGCCCCAGCATTTT.

In this sample, this clone is medium-sized. This chain connects TRBV6-1 to TRBJ1-3; D may be TRBD1 (5 bases). V lost 11 bases to trimming and J lost 1 base, with 18 bases between them. Looked up from germline, CDR1 is MNHNS and CDR2 is SASEGT. This CDR3 contains 15 residues. CDR3 coding DNA: TGTGCCGGACGGGATTGGGACGTTTCTGGAAACACCATATATTTT. Residues: CAGRDWDVSGNTIYF.

To note about this clone: Germline and junction disagree at one end, which may indicate a read error. This rearrangement joins TRBV20-1 to TRBJ1-1; TRBD1 aligns across 7 bases. The length of the CDR3 is 14 residues. Germline V gives CDR1 DFQATT, CDR2 SNEGSKA (reference sequence). CDR3 loop: CGARDAGGAPEAFF. The CDR3 region has the DNA TGCGGTGCTAGAGATGCAGGGGGGGCCCCTGAAGCTTTCTTT.

This clone came up many times. The chain recombines TRBV6-1 with TRBJ1-1, with D uncertain. This CDR3 is built from 14 residues. The V and J ends lost 6 bases and 7 bases respectively, with 18 bases between them. The germline V gene encodes CDR1 MNHNS and CDR2 SASEGT. The CDR3 spells CASSQVWATREAFF. CDR3 nucleotides: TGTGCCAGCAGCCAAGTCTGGGCCACTCGTGAAGCTTTCTTT.

This clone has a count of ten or more. V usage is TRBV9 and J usage is TRBJ2-3, with a tentative D call TRBD1 (6 bases). Germline CDR1 is SGDLS and CDR2 is YYNGEE. V was pared by 3 bases and J by 3 bases, with 11 bases between. The CDR3 is 14 amino acids. The CDR3 here is CASSGTVSTDTQYF. DNA of the CDR3: TGTGCCAGCAGCGGGACAGTCTCGACAGATACGCAGTATTTT.

This clone rates as medium-sized. The rearrangement links TRBV12-3 or TRBV12-4 to TRBJ2-7; 9 bases match TRBD1. The CDR3 runs 14 residues. The junction had 6 bases not matched to a gene; V was cut back by 5 bases and J by 4 bases. The CDR3 nucleotides are TGTGCCAGCAGTACCGGGACAGGGAAGTACGAGCAGTACTTC. Protein: CASSTGTGKYEQYF.

This clone was recorded at least ten times. The chain carries TRBV28 and TRBJ2-7, with a possible D match to TRBD2 (6 bases). Germline CDR1 and CDR2: MDHEN and SYDVKM. The CDR3 is 14 residues long. V was shortened by 7 bases and J by 1 base, with 14 bases between the two germline ends. CDR3 DNA: TGTGCCAGCACTCCTGGGGGGAGATCCTACGAGCAGTACTTC. It specifies CASTPGGRSYEQYF.

This clone was seen repeatedly, ten times or more. This chain joins TRBV18 and TRBJ2-3; 10 nucleotides agree with TRBD2. Germline values: CDR1 KGHSH, CDR2 LQKENI. This CDR3 contains 15 residues. Unmatched junction bases numbered 5, after V lost 2 bases and J lost 6 bases. Here the CDR3 DNA reads TGTGCCAGCTCACCAGGAACTAGCGGGATGGATACGCAGTATTTT. Encoded protein: CASSPGTSGMDTQYF. Full variable domain (remainder filled in from reference TRBV18 and TRBJ2-3): NAGVMQNPRHLVRRRGQEARLRCSPMKGHSHVYWYRQLPEEGLKFMVYLQKENIIDESGMPKERFSAEFPKEGPSILRIQQVVRGDSAAYFCASSPGTSGMDTQYFGPGTRLTVL.

This clone has a count of ten or more. The V call is TRBV7-3, the J call TRBJ1-1; tentatively, D is TRBD1 (6 bases). V gave up 5 bases and J gave up 1 base, with 8 bases separating them. CDR3 length: 13 residues. Germline V gene data show CDR1 as SGHTA and CDR2 as FQGTGA. Written as DNA, the CDR3 is TGTGCCAGCAGCCGGGACACGAACACTGAAGCTTTCTTT. Amino acid sequence: CASSRDTNTEAFF.

This clone was observed at least ten times. The chain recombines TRBV12-3 or TRBV12-4 with TRBJ2-1; the match to TRBD2 covers 13 bases. The CDR3 runs to 17 residues. The V and J ends lost 5 bases and 0 bases, in that order; junction bases with no gene match: 4. The CDR3 here is CASSPRTSGSSYNEQFF. CDR3 DNA sequence: TGTGCCAGCAGTCCCCGGACTAGCGGGAGCTCCTACAATGAGCAGTTCTTC.

This clone has a handful of counts. This chain uses TRBV28 with TRBJ1-1, with D possibly being TRBD1 (5 bases). The CDR3 has 15 residues. With 4 bases removed from V and 7 bases from J, the gap between germline ends came to 19 bases. The germline CDR1 and CDR2 sequences are MDHEN and SYDVKM. The CDR3 DNA is TGTGCCAGCAGTTCACCCTCTGGGGGGAGGGATGAAGCTTTCTTT. Encoded protein: CASSSPSGGRDEAFF.

Ten or more counts support this clone. The chain couples TRBV28 to TRBJ1-5; D ambiguous. The V gene lost 1 base and the J gene lost 1 base, with 8 bases spanning the gap. Germline CDR1 reads MDHEN; CDR2 reads SYDVKM. The CDR3 loop spans 15 amino acids. Here the CDR3 DNA reads TGTGCCAGCAGTTTATTTCTAGGGAGCAATCAGCCCCAGCATTTT. Protein: CASSLFLGSNQPQHF.

Only one count was recorded for this clone. The CDR3 loop is CASGGSATSGRFIGSQYF. As DNA, the CDR3 is TGTGCCAGCGGCGGTTCTGCGACTAGCGGGAGATTCATTGGGTCCCAGTACTTC. V is TRBV2 and J is TRBJ2-5; 12 nucleotides agree with TRBD2. V was pared by 8 bases and J by 9 bases, with 22 bases of the junction left unmatched. CDR1 is SNHLY, CDR2 FYNNEI, per germline. This CDR3 has 18 residues.

The chain is built from TRBV6-1 and TRBJ1-2; the D gene is possibly TRBD1 (6 bases). The germline V gene encodes CDR1 MNHNS and CDR2 SASEGT. Trimming cost V 8 bases and J 2 bases, with 12 bases left between them. CDR3 length equals 13 residues. The CDR3 coding sequence is TGTGCCAGCGACAGGACCCGAAACTATGGCTACACCTTC. Its translation is CASDRTRNYGYTF.

This clone was picked up many times. V gene TRBV12-3 or TRBV12-4 combines with J gene TRBJ2-3; no definite D call. The CDR3 runs to 13 residues. The germline V and J ends were trimmed by 8 bases and 1 base, with 10 bases remaining between them. This CDR3 is CASSKDGTDTQYF. The CDR3 nucleotides are TGTGCCAGCTCCAAAGATGGCACAGATACGCAGTATTTT.